Following are 24 T cell receptor beta chains from one sample sequenced in a study of T cell clonality in common variable immunodeficiency. Points from the study as a whole: Common variable immunodeficiency TCR beta sequences reportedly had fewer deletions and N-nucleotide insertions.

Produced via immunoSEQ multiplex PCR; TCRdb's table is partial and in-frame only. The table for this sample gives fewer than 20,000 clones. No antigens are known for them. The sample comprised peripheral blood mononuclear cells. Source of these receptors: a human donor with common variable immunodeficiency.

Points on this clone: The DNA ends 3 residues before the CDR3 does, and the rest of the CDR3 is filled in from the germline J gene. V gene TRBV19 combines with J gene TRBJ1-1; TRBD1 might be the D (5 bases). In germline, CDR1 is LNHDA, CDR2 SQIVND (reference sequence). CDR3 length equals 15 residues. V gave up 6 bases and J gave up 5 bases, with 19 bases separating them. The CDR3 loop reads CASSPPVQGYTEAFF. Partial CDR3 DNA: TGTGCCAGTAGCCCTCCAGTTCAGGGCTATACTGAA. Filled out from reference TRBV19 and TRBJ1-1, the complete variable domain reads DGGITQSPKYLFRKEGQNVTLSCEQNLNHDAMYWYRQDPGQGLRLIYYSQIVNDFQKGDIAEGYSVSREKKESFPLTVTSAQKNPTAFYLCASSPPVQGYTEAFFGQGTRLTVV.

With regard to this clone: Sequencing ends 3 residues short of the CDR3 end; the germline J gene provides the rest. This rearrangement joins TRBV11-2 to TRBJ2-7; a possible D gene is TRBD2 (6 bases). The V gene lost 3 bases and the J gene lost 5 bases, with 17 bases spanning the gap. CDR1 is SGHAT and CDR2 is FQNNGV in the germline V gene. The CDR3 length is 15 residues. The DNA read from the CDR3 is TGTGCCAGCAGCTTTGGGTACGGGGGTGAGGACGAG. Protein: CASSFGYGGEDE. Given in full, the CDR3 is CASSFGYGGEDEQYF.

A word on this clone: The sequenced fragment ends 3 residues before the CDR3 boundary, so the rest is inferred from the germline J gene. The chain carries TRBV6-2 or TRBV6-3 and TRBJ1-1, with 7 bases fitting TRBD1. V trimming: 5 bases; J trimming: 7 bases; junction bases outside the gene matches: 16. This CDR3 comprises 16 residues. Germline V gene lookup returns CDR1 MNHEY and CDR2 SVGEGT. CDR3 in amino acids: CASSTIRQGRAGEAFF. The DNA read from the CDR3 is TGTGCCAGCAGTACTATCCGACAGGGAAGAGCGGGTGAA.

Worth noting for this clone: With the read ending 3 residues before the CDR3 end, the germline J gene is used to fill in that end. V gene TRBV7-3 combines with J gene TRBJ2-1, with 10 bases fitting TRBD2. The trim removed 0 bases at V and 9 bases at J, leaving 11 bases unmatched. Germline V gene data show CDR1 as SGHTA and CDR2 as FQGTGA. The CDR3 totals 17 residues. The CDR3 sequence is CASSLTSGTSVGAEQFF. CDR3 DNA (partial): TGTGCCAGCAGCTTAACATCCGGGACTAGCGTGGGGGCTGAG.

For this clone: The read finishes 3 residues shy of the CDR3 end, and the germline J gene is used to complete it. The chain carries TRBV20-1 and TRBJ2-5, with D possibly matching TRBD2 (6 bases). The V and J ends lost 5 bases and 5 bases respectively, with 18 bases between them. Germline values: CDR1 DFQATT, CDR2 SNEGSKA (reference sequence). The CDR3 spans 14 residues. The CDR3 spells CSAVGGGPEETQYF. The sequenced part of the CDR3 DNA is TGCAGTGCTGTGGGGGGAGGCCCCGAGGAGACC.

Comments on this clone: The CDR3 end falls 3 residues outside the read, so it is completed with the germline J gene. The chain has TRBV20-1 and TRBJ2-1, with 16 bases fitting TRBD2. The CDR3 is 18 amino acids. CDR1 and CDR2 from the germline V gene are DFQATT and SNEGSKA (reference sequence). With V trimmed by 1 base and J by 7 bases, 10 bases remained unmatched. The sequenced CDR3 bases are TGCAGTGCTAGAGGGGGACTAGCGGGAGGGCCTTCGCGAAATGAG. Translated, it gives CSARGGLAGGPSRNE. The complete CDR3 sequence is CSARGGLAGGPSRNEQFF.

Worth noting for this clone: The CDR3 extends 3 residues past the end of the read, so its final part is completed from the germline J gene. The chain combines TRBV7-9 with TRBJ2-7; weak D call: TRBD2 (6 bases). Between the trimmed V and J ends, which lost 2 bases and 0 bases, there was a span of 11 bases. Germline-derived CDR1 and CDR2 are SEHNR and FQNEAQ (reference sequence). CDR3 length: 15 residues. The CDR3 bases that were read are TGTGCCAGCAGCTTACTGGGAGCGGGCTCCTACGAG. Residues: CASSLLGAGSYE. In full, the CDR3 reads CASSLLGAGSYEQYF.

By frequency, this clone registers medium-sized (0.01 to 0.1%). The DNA ends 3 residues before the CDR3 does, and the rest of the CDR3 is filled in from the germline J gene. The chain has TRBV18 and TRBJ1-2; the D gene is possibly TRBD1 (6 bases). V lost 6 bases and J 3 bases, leaving 14 bases between the germline ends. Germline values: CDR1 KGHSH, CDR2 LQKENI. The CDR3 is made up of 14 amino acids. CDR3 DNA (partial): TGTGCCAGCTCCGTCACAGGGTCAGACTATGGC. This gives the protein CASSVTGSDYG. The full CDR3 protein reads CASSVTGSDYGYTF.

A remark on this clone: The read ends 3 residues shy of where the CDR3 ends; the end is completed using the germline J gene. The gene calls are TRBV20-1 and TRBJ1-4; possibly TRBD1 for D (5 bases). The ends were cut back, 1 base at V and 5 bases at J, with 17 bases in the middle. The germline CDR1 and CDR2 sequences are DFQATT and SNEGSKA (reference sequence). This CDR3 contains 16 residues. Here the CDR3 reads CSARAGGSAGNEKLFF. The DNA read from the CDR3 is TGCAGTGCTAGAGCGGGGGGGAGCGCGGGCAATGAAAAA.

To note about this clone: Sequencing ends 3 residues short of the CDR3 end; the germline J gene provides the rest. The chain has TRBV6-2 or TRBV6-3 and TRBJ1-1; no reliable D call. Germline V CDR1 and CDR2: MNHEY, SVGEGT. V was trimmed by 6 bases and J by 1 base, leaving 12 bases between them. This CDR3 is built from 14 residues. CDR3 region: CASSRWAENTEAFF. The sequenced part of the CDR3 DNA is TGTGCCAGCAGCCGATGGGCCGAGAACACTGAA.

In the case of this clone: The sequenced fragment ends 3 residues before the CDR3 boundary, so the rest is inferred from the germline J gene. The genes are TRBV30 and TRBJ1-1; no clear D. V was cut by 6 bases and J by 5 bases, with 19 bases left in between. This CDR3 contains 14 residues. CDR1 GTSNPN and CDR2 SVGIG come from the germline V gene (reference sequence). The covered CDR3 bases are TGTGCCTGTCTCCAACAATCTCGGCGGACTGAA. As protein: CACLQQSRRTE. In full, the CDR3 reads CACLQQSRRTEAFF.

Of note for this clone: The read ends 3 residues before the CDR3 terminus; that terminus is restored from the germline J gene. The chain carries TRBV30 and TRBJ2-3, with D unclear. V dropped 6 bases and J dropped 0 bases, with 13 bases sitting between them. The CDR3 spans 14 residues. Looked up from germline, CDR1 is GTSNPN and CDR2 is SVGIG (reference sequence). Partial CDR3 DNA: TGTGCCTGTCTTGAGATACTTAGCACAGATACG. Its translation: CACLEILSTDT. The full CDR3 is CACLEILSTDTQYF. Complete variable domain (other parts from reference TRBV30 and TRBJ2-3): SQTIHQWPATLVQPVGSPLSLECTVEGTSNPNLYWYRQAAGRGLQLLFYSVGIGQISSEVPQNLSASRPQDRQFILSSKKLLLSDSGFYLCACLEILSTDTQYFGPGTRLTVL.

Regarding this clone: The read ends 3 residues before the CDR3 terminus; that terminus is restored from the germline J gene. V and J are TRBV5-1 and TRBJ2-1; D possibly corresponds to TRBD2 (5 bases). V was trimmed by 0 bases and J by 9 bases, leaving 7 bases between them. Germline values: CDR1 SGHRS, CDR2 YFSETQ. CDR3 length: 12 residues. The CDR3 reads CASSLGRGEQFF. The covered CDR3 bases are TGCGCCAGCAGCTTGGGACGGGGTGAG.

In the case of this clone: The CDR3 end falls 3 residues outside the read, so it is completed with the germline J gene. The J gene is TRBJ2-3, the V gene TRBV5-6, with TRBD2 as a possible D gene (5 bases). V shed 1 base and J shed 0 bases, with 9 bases lying between them. The CDR3 is 15 residues long. Germline V gene lookup returns CDR1 SGHDT and CDR2 YYEEEE. CDR3 bases read: TGTGCCAGCAGCTTGTTCGGGGTTAGCACAGATACG. Its protein is CASSLFGVSTDT. The complete CDR3 sequence is CASSLFGVSTDTQYF.

The CDR3 DNA, read in part, is TGTGCCAGTAGTATAGGACAGGGTGCCGAG. Encoded protein: CASSIGQGAE. The full CDR3 sequence reads CASSIGQGAEQYF. V usage is TRBV19 and J usage is TRBJ2-7; 7 bases are shared with TRBD1. The read terminates 3 residues ahead of where the CDR3 ends, so the germline J gene completes it. This CDR3 region has 13 residues. Germline CDR1 and CDR2: LNHDA and SQIVND (reference sequence). V was clipped by 1 base and J by 6 bases; unmatched bases: 3.

Of note for this clone: The read terminates 3 residues before the CDR3 end, so the remaining end is supplied by the germline J gene. The chain links TRBV6-2 or TRBV6-3 to TRBJ1-2, with D perhaps matching TRBD1 (6 bases). Trimming removed 6 bases at V and 1 base at J, with 9 bases between. Per germline, CDR1 MNHEY and CDR2 SVGEGT. The CDR3 has 13 amino acids. CDR3 amino acids: CASSPGVNYGYTF. The CDR3 DNA, read in part, is TGTGCCAGCAGCCCAGGGGTTAACTATGGC.

Comments on this clone: The CDR3 extends 3 residues past the end of the read, so its final part is completed from the germline J gene. The chain uses TRBV2 and TRBJ1-5, with D perhaps matching TRBD1 (5 bases). Germline loops: CDR1 SNHLY, CDR2 FYNNEI. The CDR3 is made up of 16 amino acids. The V end lost 3 bases, the J end lost 0 bases, and 12 bases lay between the germline ends. The sequenced part of the CDR3 DNA is TGTGCCAGCAGTGAGGGGCAGGAGGGTAGCAATCAGCCC. This codes for CASSEGQEGSNQP. From start to end, the CDR3 is CASSEGQEGSNQPQHF.

Points on this clone: The read gets to within 3 residues of the CDR3 end, and the germline J gene fills in the rest. The chain links TRBV4-2 to TRBJ2-5; 8 bases line up with TRBD2. Trimming removed 0 bases from V and 5 bases from J; junction bases left unmatched: 11. The CDR3 is 17 amino acids. Looked up from germline, CDR1 is LGHNA and CDR2 is YNFKEQ. The CDR3 sequence: CASSQDGLAGGPETQYF. The CDR3 DNA, read in part, is TGTGCCAGCAGCCAAGATGGTTTGGCGGGAGGACCGGAGACC.

As to this clone: The CDR3 is cut off 3 residues early in the read; its end comes from the germline J gene. The chain recombines TRBV5-1 with TRBJ2-2; TRBD1 might be the D (6 bases). CDR3 size: 15 residues. Trimming removed 0 bases at V and 5 bases at J, with 11 bases between. The germline V gene encodes CDR1 SGHRS and CDR2 YFSETQ. CDR3: CASSLDLGATGELFF. Partial CDR3 DNA: TGCGCCAGCAGCTTGGATCTGGGGGCGACCGGGGAG.

Frequency places this clone as medium-sized. Read data end 3 residues before the CDR3 end; the end is taken from the germline J gene. J is TRBJ1-5 and V is TRBV19; D uncertain. CDR3 length: 14 residues. V lost 6 bases, J lost 0 bases, and 9 bases lay in between. Germline assignment: CDR1 LNHDA and CDR2 SQIVND (reference sequence). CDR3 bases read: TGTGCCAGTAGCCTTAAATATAGCAATCAGCCC. Protein product: CASSLKYSNQP. The whole CDR3 is CASSLKYSNQPQHF.

With respect to this clone: The CDR3 end lies 3 residues beyond the end of the read and is filled in from the germline J gene. The rearrangement joins TRBV5-1 to TRBJ1-1; D is uncertain. The CDR3 consists of 14 residues. V lost 0 bases and J lost 7, with 13 bases in between. Germline CDR1 reads SGHRS; CDR2 reads YFSETQ. This chain's CDR3 is CASSLDSRSNEAFF. The DNA read from the CDR3 is TGCGCCAGCAGCTTGGATAGTAGAAGCAATGAA.

To note about this clone: The read ends 3 residues shy of where the CDR3 ends; the end is completed using the germline J gene. The chain carries TRBV2 and TRBJ2-5; D is possibly TRBD2 (6 bases). V was pared by 7 bases and J by 5 bases, with 11 bases between. The CDR3 runs 12 residues. The germline CDR1 and CDR2 sequences are SNHLY and FYNNEI. Here the CDR3 reads CASKYAGETQYF. CDR3 DNA, as far as it was read: TGTGCCAGCAAGTACGCGGGGGAGACC.

This clone registers medium-sized (0.01 to 0.1%) by frequency. The DNA ends 3 residues before the CDR3 does, and the rest of the CDR3 is filled in from the germline J gene. The chain is built from TRBV20-1 and TRBJ1-4, with D unclear. The CDR3 runs 13 residues. Germline CDR1 is DFQATT and CDR2 is SNEGSKA (reference sequence). Trimming cost V 4 bases and J 3 bases, with 9 bases left between them. CDR3 DNA, as far as it was read: TGCAGTGCTACGGGGATCCCTAATGAAAAA. This encodes CSATGIPNEK. The entire CDR3 protein reads CSATGIPNEKLFF.

Comment on this clone: The CDR3 end falls 3 residues outside the read, so it is completed with the germline J gene. The chain carries TRBV19 and TRBJ1-5; D may be TRBD1 (6 bases). The V end lost 5 bases, the J end lost 1 base, and 15 bases lay between the germline ends. CDR1 and CDR2 from the germline V gene are LNHDA and SQIVND (reference sequence). The CDR3 covers 16 residues. Partial CDR3 DNA: TGTGCCAGTAGTCTTCGGGGGGCGCGGAGCAATCAGCCC. Translation gives CASSLRGARSNQP. From start to end, the CDR3 is CASSLRGARSNQPQHF.